Listed below are T cell receptor beta chains from one sample, sequenced in a study of blood T cell repertoires in COVID-19. The method was immunoSEQ multiplex PCR; TCRdb's version includes in-frame clones alone and lacks a portion of them. Found here are some 270,000 clones, about 89% of them singletons; the top ten hold 1.5% to 2%. The sample comprised PBMCs or T cells enriched from blood (not recorded which). These receptors were obtained from a woman aged 40 to 49 who had recovered from COVID-19. Each CDR3 is given with its conserved first and last residue. D genes are given only for firm matches. Clone size is not always given. Where it is, it says once, few, many or a class for expanded clones.

V	size	J	D	DNA	CDR3
TRBV18	NA	TRBJ2-1	TRBD2	TGTGCCAGCTCACCGCCGAATAGCGGGAGGGCCTACAATGAGCAGTTCTTC	CASSPPNSGRAYNEQFF
TRBV7-9	NA	TRBJ2-7	NA	TGTGCCAGCAGCCCTAGGGACCCAGGGGTCCTCTACGAGCAGTACTTC	CASSPRDPGVLYEQYF
TRBV3-1/TRBV3-2	NA	TRBJ1-1	TRBD1	TGTGCCAGCAGCTCTGGACAGGGAGGGGTAGCTTTCTTT	CASSSGQGGVAFF
TRBV30	few	TRBJ1-2	NA	TGTGCCTGGAGTGTACCCCACCAGGGTTTTTTGGGTGGCTACACCTTC	CAWSVPHQGFLGGYTF
TRBV5-1	NA	TRBJ2-1	NA	TGCGCCAGCAGCGCGGGGATTCCCCACAATGAGCAGTTCTTC	CASSAGIPHNEQFF
TRBV29-1	few	TRBJ1-2	NA	TGCAGCGTTGAAAGTGCGGGGCAGAATGGCTACACCTTC	CSVESAGQNGYTF
TRBV18	NA	TRBJ2-3	NA	TGTGCCAGCTCACCACGAAAGACAAGCACAGATACGCAGTATTTT	CASSPRKTSTDTQYF
TRBV6-2/TRBV6-3	NA	TRBJ1-2	NA	TGTGCCAGCAGCAAATTCGGGGTTCACTATGGCTACACCTTC	CASSKFGVHYGYTF
TRBV7-2	NA	TRBJ1-3	TRBD1	TGTGCCAGCAGCTTGGACAGGAACTCTGGAAACACCATATATTTT	CASSLDRNSGNTIYF
TRBV28	NA	TRBJ2-1	NA	TGTGCCAGCACGACAACCTACAATGAGCAGTTCTTC	CASTTTYNEQFF
TRBV7-2	NA	TRBJ1-4	NA	TGTGCCAGCAGCTTAGGGCACCTTGCAACTAATGAAAAACTGTTTTTT	CASSLGHLATNEKLFF
TRBV14	NA	TRBJ1-3	NA	TGTGCCAGCAGCCAAGAAGGAGGGCCCGGAAACACCATATATTTT	CASSQEGGPGNTIYF
TRBV7-2	NA	TRBJ2-7	TRBD1	TGTGCCAGCAGCTTAGCGGCAGGGGGCGCAGCCACCGAGCAGTACTTC	CASSLAAGGAATEQYF
TRBV5-1	NA	TRBJ2-1	NA	TGCGCCAGCAGCTTGGTTCTGAGCTCCTACAATGAGCAGTTCTTC	CASSLVLSSYNEQFF
TRBV10-3	few	TRBJ1-2	TRBD1	TGTGCCATCAGTAACAGGACAGGCCAACTGCCCAACTATGGCTACACCTTC	CAISNRTGQLPNYGYTF
TRBV5-1	NA	TRBJ1-1	TRBD1	TGCGCCAGCAGCTTGGAGGGGGCCCCTGAAGCTTTCTTT	CASSLEGAPEAFF
TRBV5-1	NA	TRBJ2-2	NA	TGCGCCAGCAGCTTGGCCGGACTTAACACCGGGGAGCTGTTTTTT	CASSLAGLNTGELFF
TRBV2	NA	TRBJ1-4	NA	TGTGCCAGCAGTGAAGCTGGGGCGACTAATGAAAAACTGTTTTTT	CASSEAGATNEKLFF
TRBV4-1	NA	TRBJ2-7	TRBD2	TGCGCCAGCAGCCCAAGAAACGTTGAGCGGGGGGGCCTCTACCATAACTCCTACGAGCAGTACTTC	CASSPRNVERGGLYHNSYEQYF
TRBV5-8	NA	TRBJ1-2	NA	TGTGCCAGCAGCTTGGCAGGCTCAGGTTACTATGGCTACACCTTC	CASSLAGSGYYGYTF
TRBV7-3	NA	TRBJ2-1	TRBD2	TGTGCCAGCAGCCCCGGGGGGGGCCAGTACAATGAGCAGTTCTTC	CASSPGGGQYNEQFF
TRBV5-1	NA	TRBJ1-3	NA	TGCGCCAGCAGCACGGGTCCGAGCTCTGGAAACACCATATATTTT	CASSTGPSSGNTIYF
TRBV6-5	NA	TRBJ1-2	TRBD1	TGTGCCAGCAGGGGACAGACTGGGGGCTACACCTTC	CASRGQTGGYTF
TRBV18	NA	TRBJ1-4	NA	TGTGCCAGCTCACAACTACAGGTTGCAACTAATGAAAAACTGTTTTTT	CASSQLQVATNEKLFF
TRBV5-1	NA	TRBJ1-4	TRBD1	TGCGCCAGCAGCTTGGTCGCAGGGGGCGTCGGAAAACTGTTTTTT	CASSLVAGGVGKLFF
TRBV18	few	TRBJ1-2	NA	TGTGCCAGCTCACCACCGATGGTCGAGGGCCTCTATGGCTACACCTTC	CASSPPMVEGLYGYTF
TRBV4-2	NA	TRBJ1-4	TRBD1	TGTGCCAGCAGCCGCCACGGGACAGGCGGTGAAAAACTGTTTTTT	CASSRHGTGGEKLFF
TRBV25-1	NA	TRBJ1-6	NA	TGTGCCAGCAGAGTGACGGACAGCTATAATTCACCCCTCCACTTT	CASRVTDSYNSPLHF
TRBV5-8	NA	TRBJ2-7	NA	TGTGCCAGCAGCTTGACAAACTACGAGCAGTACTTC	CASSLTNYEQYF
TRBV11-3	NA	TRBJ1-1	NA	TGTGCCAGCAGCTCTAGGACAGAGAACACTGAAGCTTTCTTT	CASSSRTENTEAFF
TRBV6-5	NA	TRBJ2-1	NA	TGTGCCAGCAACCGGGAGATAAGCTCCTACAATGAGCAGTTCTTC	CASNREISSYNEQFF
TRBV5-5	NA	TRBJ1-5	NA	TGTGCCAGCAGCTTGTTCCTCGACAGCGCGGTATATAGCAATCAGCCCCAGCATTTT	CASSLFLDSAVYSNQPQHF
TRBV2	many	TRBJ1-6	NA	TGTGCCAGCAGCCCCTTCCAGAATTCACCCCTCCACTTT	CASSPFQNSPLHF
TRBV20-1	NA	TRBJ2-7	TRBD2	TGCAGTGCTAGTAGACTAGCGGGGGCGCCACGAAGCTCCTACGAGCAGTACTTC	CSASRLAGAPRSSYEQYF
TRBV2	NA	TRBJ1-2	NA	TGTGCCAGCAGTGACCAGGGCCTTAACTATGGCTACACCTTC	CASSDQGLNYGYTF
TRBV7-2	NA	TRBJ1-2	TRBD1	TGTGCCAGCATCCAACCTACCGACAGGGGGCTCTATGGCTACACCTTC	CASIQPTDRGLYGYTF
TRBV9	NA	TRBJ2-1	TRBD2	TGTGCCAGCAGCCCTCGAGCGGGAGGGCCCGCCGCCTCCTACAATGAGCAGTTCTTC	CASSPRAGGPAASYNEQFF